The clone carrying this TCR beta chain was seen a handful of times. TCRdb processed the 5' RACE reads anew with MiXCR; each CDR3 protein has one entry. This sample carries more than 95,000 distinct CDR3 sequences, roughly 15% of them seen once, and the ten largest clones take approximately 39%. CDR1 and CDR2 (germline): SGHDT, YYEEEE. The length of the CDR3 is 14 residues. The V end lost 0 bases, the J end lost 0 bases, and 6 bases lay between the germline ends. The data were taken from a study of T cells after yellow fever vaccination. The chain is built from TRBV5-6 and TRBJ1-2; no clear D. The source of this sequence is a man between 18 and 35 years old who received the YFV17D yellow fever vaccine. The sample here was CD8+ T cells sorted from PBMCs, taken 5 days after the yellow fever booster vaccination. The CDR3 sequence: CASSLDSSNYGYTF. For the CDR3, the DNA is TGTGCCAGCAGCTTGGACAGTTCTAACTATGGCTACACCTTC.